The rows below give T cell receptor beta chains drawn from one sample of a study of monozygotic twins with cystic fibrosis. TCRdb keeps only in-frame clones here, not all; method: immunoSEQ multiplex PCR. This table has around 30,000 clones, around 96% appearing once. The sequenced sample consisted of blood. The receptors come from a girl aged 2 to 9 with cystic fibrosis. Each CDR3 is given with its conserved first and last residue. Each record gives: clone size, J gene, V gene, CDR3 protein. Expanded clones are given a class, and other clones once, few, many or no size at all.

>-|TRBJ2-2|TRBV27
CASSLGQGNTGELFF
>-|TRBJ2-7|TRBV5-1
CASSLVAGGSYEQYF
>-|TRBJ2-7|TRBV21-1
CASSTDTGPQNEQYF
>-|TRBJ1-1|TRBV30
CAWDEGVGVSTEAFF
>-|TRBJ1-1|TRBV5-4
CASSGGPGLNTEAFF
>-|TRBJ2-3|TRBV28
CASREAGTDTQYF
>-|TRBJ2-1|TRBV25-1
CASSDGTSGSVQFF
>-|TRBJ1-2|TRBV4-1
CASSPFDRTYGYTF
>-|TRBJ1-2|TRBV4-1
CASSQGGSPETDRTKGYTF
>-|TRBJ1-1|TRBV19
CASGGEGPQLWAFF
>-|TRBJ2-7|TRBV28
CAVTGGRYEQYF
>once|TRBJ1-5|TRBV28
CASSGSLNNQPQHF
>-|TRBJ1-1|TRBV19
CASSPMANTEAFF
>-|TRBJ1-2|TRBV9
CASSVDGSHYGYTF
>-|TRBJ1-3|TRBV9
CASSVSGGGNTIYF
>-|TRBJ1-4|TRBV5-1
CASSLGSNEKLFF
>once|TRBJ2-1|TRBV15
CATSRGIRLASSYNEQFF
>once|TRBJ2-1|TRBV7-9
CASSHPGLAAVNEQFF
>-|TRBJ1-2|TRBV7-2
CASSLPWTRHGYTF
>-|TRBJ1-5|TRBV7-9
CASSGSDQPQHF
>-|TRBJ1-1|TRBV29-1
CSVEVPAGLLMGNTEAFF
>-|TRBJ2-7|TRBV5-1
CASSLDPLSYEQYF
>-|TRBJ2-7|TRBV10-2
CASSDFSGRQYEQYF
>-|TRBJ2-1|TRBV30
CAWTRWGTYEQFF
>-|TRBJ2-7|TRBV10-3
CAIRGPGSNEQYF
>-|TRBJ2-2|TRBV10-3
CAITRVAGETGELFF
>-|TRBJ1-1|TRBV5-1
CASSLLDRGHTEAFF
>-|-|TRBV30
CAWSVGVSYEQYF
>-|TRBJ1-1|TRBV13
CASSLEEGGHTEAFF
>-|TRBJ1-5|TRBV10-3
CATGQVNQPQHF
>-|TRBJ2-3|TRBV11-2
CASSLRWRTDTQYF